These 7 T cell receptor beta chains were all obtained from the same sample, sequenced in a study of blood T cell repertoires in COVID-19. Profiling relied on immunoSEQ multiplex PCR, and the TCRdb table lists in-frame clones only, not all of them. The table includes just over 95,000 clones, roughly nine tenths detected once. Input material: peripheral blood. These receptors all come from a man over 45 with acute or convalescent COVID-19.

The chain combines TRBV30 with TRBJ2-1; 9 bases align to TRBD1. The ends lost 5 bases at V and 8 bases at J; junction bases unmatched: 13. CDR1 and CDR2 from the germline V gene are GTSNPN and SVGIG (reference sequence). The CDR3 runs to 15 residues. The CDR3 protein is CAWVPGGQGGDEQFF. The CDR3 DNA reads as TGTGCCTGGGTGCCCGGGGGACAGGGTGGGGATGAGCAGTTCTTC.

The CDR3 nucleotides read TGTGCCAGCACCCGATTATCTACAGCTAACTATGGCTACACCTTC. Protein: CASTRLSTANYGYTF. The gene calls are TRBV3-1 (or the pseudogene TRBV3-2) and TRBJ1-2; D uncertain. Trimming took off 7 bases at V and 0 bases at J, with 15 bases between the two ends. CDR3 length: 15 amino acids. Looked up from germline, CDR1 is LGHDT and CDR2 is YNNKEL (reference sequence).

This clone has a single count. The CDR3 sequence: CASSPRQGVYGYTF. CDR3 nucleotides: TGTGCCAGCAGCCCGCGACAGGGGGTGTATGGCTACACCTTC. The chain links TRBV5-8 to TRBJ1-2, with 9 bases identical to TRBD1. Per the germline V gene, CDR1 is SGHTS and CDR2 is YDEGEE. After removal of 4 bases from V and 5 bases from J, the junction contained 6 bases not matched to a gene. The CDR3 totals 14 residues.

CDR3 in amino acids: CASSLSRDGYTF. CDR3 sequence (DNA): TGTGCCAGCAGTTTATCCCGGGATGGCTACACCTTC. The chain links TRBV28 to TRBJ1-2; unclear D gene. This CDR3 has 12 residues. Germline CDR1 is MDHEN and CDR2 is SYDVKM. Trimming pared 1 base from V and 6 bases from J, leaving 6 bases between.

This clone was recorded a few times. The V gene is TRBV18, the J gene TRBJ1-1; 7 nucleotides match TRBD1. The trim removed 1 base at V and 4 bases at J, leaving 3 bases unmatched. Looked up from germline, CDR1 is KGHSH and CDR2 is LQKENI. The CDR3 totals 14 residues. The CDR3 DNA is TGTGCCAGCTCACCACTCCAGGGGGGCACTGAAGCTTTCTTT. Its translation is CASSPLQGGTEAFF.

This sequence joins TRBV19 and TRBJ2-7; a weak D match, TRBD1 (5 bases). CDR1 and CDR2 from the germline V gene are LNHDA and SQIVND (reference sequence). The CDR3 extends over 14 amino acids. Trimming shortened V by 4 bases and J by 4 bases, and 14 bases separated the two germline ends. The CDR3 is CASSKSGAVYEQYF. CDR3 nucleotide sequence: TGTGCCAGTAGTAAAAGTGGGGCAGTATACGAGCAGTACTTC.

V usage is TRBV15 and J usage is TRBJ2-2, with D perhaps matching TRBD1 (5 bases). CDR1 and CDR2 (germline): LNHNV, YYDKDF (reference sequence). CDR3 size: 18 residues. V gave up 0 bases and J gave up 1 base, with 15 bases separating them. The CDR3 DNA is TGTGCCACCAGCAGAGATGGTCCAGGGAATAGGAACACCGGGGAGCTGTTTTTT. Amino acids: CATSRDGPGNRNTGELFF.